This TCR beta chain was recorded in a study of siplizumab effects on memory and regulatory T cells. Whole-study results and caveats: Apparently key alloresponse contributors, naive T cells also seemed more diverse than memory cells. Phenotypic classification as naive or memory proved unattainable for roughly 75-96% of proliferating CD4+ or CD8+ clones. Unstimulated subsets were the mapping target of only a minor fraction of alloreactive clones.

This CDR3 region has 14 residues. Measured with immunoSEQ multiplex PCR; TCRdb has only the in-frame clones, and not every one. The profile shows roughly 100,000 clones, 93% of them singletons. With regard to this clone: Its cognate antigen is unknown.

The sequence was collected from a human donor in good health. The J gene is TRBJ2-7, the V gene TRBV21-1; TRBD1 was called by the table and not checked on the DNA. TRBV21-1 represents a pseudogene. The sample consisted of CD8+ T cells sorted from blood. The CDR3 nucleotides are TGTGCCAGCAGCAAGACAGGGGGGAAGTACGAGCAGTACTTC. Translated: CASSKTGGKYEQYF.